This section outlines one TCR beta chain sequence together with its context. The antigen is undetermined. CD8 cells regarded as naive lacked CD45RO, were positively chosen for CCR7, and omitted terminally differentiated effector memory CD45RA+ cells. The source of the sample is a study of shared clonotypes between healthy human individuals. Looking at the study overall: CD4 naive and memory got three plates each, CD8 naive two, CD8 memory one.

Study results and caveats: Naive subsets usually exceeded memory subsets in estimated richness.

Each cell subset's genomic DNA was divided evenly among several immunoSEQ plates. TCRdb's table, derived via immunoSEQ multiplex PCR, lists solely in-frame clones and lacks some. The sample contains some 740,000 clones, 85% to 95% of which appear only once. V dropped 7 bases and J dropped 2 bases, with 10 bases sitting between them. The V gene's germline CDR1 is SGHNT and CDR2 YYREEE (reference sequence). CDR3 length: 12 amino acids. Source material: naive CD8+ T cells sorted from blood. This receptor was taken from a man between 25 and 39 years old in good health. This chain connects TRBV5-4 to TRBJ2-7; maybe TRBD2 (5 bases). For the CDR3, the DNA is TGTGCCAGCGCCTCGGGGACCTACGAGCAGTACTTC. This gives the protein CASASGTYEQYF.